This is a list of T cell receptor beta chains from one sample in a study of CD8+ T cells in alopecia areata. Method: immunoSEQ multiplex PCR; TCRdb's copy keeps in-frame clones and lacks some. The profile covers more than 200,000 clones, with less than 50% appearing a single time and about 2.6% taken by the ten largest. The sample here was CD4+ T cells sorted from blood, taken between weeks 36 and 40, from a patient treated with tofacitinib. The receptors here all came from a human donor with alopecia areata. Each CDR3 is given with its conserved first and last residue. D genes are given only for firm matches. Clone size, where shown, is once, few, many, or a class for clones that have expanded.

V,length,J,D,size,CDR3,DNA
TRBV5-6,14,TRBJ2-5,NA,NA,CASSPGGTEETQYF,TGTGCCAGCAGCCCAGGGGGGACAGAAGAGACCCAGTACTTC
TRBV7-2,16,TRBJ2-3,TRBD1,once,CASSPEATGVADTQYF,TGTGCCAGCAGCCCGGAGGCAACAGGGGTGGCGGATACGCAGTATTTT
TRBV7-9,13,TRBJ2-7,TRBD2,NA,CASSPPSGYEQYF,TGTGCCAGCAGCCCGCCTAGCGGGTACGAGCAGTACTTC
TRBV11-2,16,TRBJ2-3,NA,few,CASSLLSGVGTDTQYF,TGTGCCAGCAGCCTCCTTTCGGGAGTAGGCACAGATACGCAGTATTTT
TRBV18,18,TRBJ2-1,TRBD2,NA,CASSPMAIEASGGNEQFF,TGTGCCAGCTCACCGATGGCCATAGAGGCTAGCGGAGGGAATGAGCAGTTCTTC
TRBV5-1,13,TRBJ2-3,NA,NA,CASRDFNTDTQYF,TGCGCCAGCCGGGACTTCAACACAGATACGCAGTATTTT
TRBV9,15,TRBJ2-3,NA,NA,CASSVDQVRTDTQYF,TGTGCCAGCAGCGTAGATCAGGTCCGGACAGATACGCAGTATTTT
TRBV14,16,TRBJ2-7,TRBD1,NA,CASSQVPDRDSYEQYF,TGTGCCAGCAGCCAAGTTCCGGACAGGGATTCCTACGAGCAGTACTTC
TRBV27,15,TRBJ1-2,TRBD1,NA,CASSVGQGTGYGYTF,TGTGCCAGCAGTGTCGGACAGGGGACCGGGTATGGCTACACCTTC
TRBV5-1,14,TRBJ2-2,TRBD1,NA,CASSPGQILRELFF,TGCGCCAGCAGCCCGGGACAGATCCTCCGGGAGCTGTTTTTT
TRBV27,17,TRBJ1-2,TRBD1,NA,CASSIMMTGGQKGGYTF,TGTGCCAGCAGTATCATGATGACAGGGGGCCAGAAGGGAGGCTACACCTTC
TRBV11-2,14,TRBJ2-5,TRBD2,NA,CASSLLAEQETQYF,TGTGCCAGCAGCTTGCTAGCGGAACAAGAGACCCAGTACTTC
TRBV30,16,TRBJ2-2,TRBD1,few,CAWSVPGTANTGELFF,TGTGCCTGGAGTGTACCCGGGACAGCGAACACCGGGGAGCTGTTTTTT
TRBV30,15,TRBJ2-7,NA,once,CACLIPGAATYEQYF,TGTGCCTGTTTGATTCCCGGAGCGGCAACCTACGAGCAGTACTTC
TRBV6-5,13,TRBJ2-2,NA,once,CASDRLRTGELFF,TGTGCCAGCGACAGGCTGAGGACCGGGGAGCTGTTTTTT
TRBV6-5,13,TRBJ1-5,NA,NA,CASSPSWRQPQHF,TGTGCCAGCAGTCCCTCCTGGAGACAGCCCCAGCATTTT
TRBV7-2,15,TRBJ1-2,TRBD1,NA,CASSPNLGTAYGYTF,TGTGCCAGCAGCCCGAATTTAGGGACAGCTTATGGCTACACCTTC
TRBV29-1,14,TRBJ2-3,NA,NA,CSGTPTSGADTQYF,TGCAGCGGAACACCCACGTCGGGGGCAGATACGCAGTATTTT
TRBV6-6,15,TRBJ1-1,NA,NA,CASSYPNTPNTEAFF,TGTGCCAGCAGTTATCCGAACACCCCGAACACTGAAGCTTTCTTT
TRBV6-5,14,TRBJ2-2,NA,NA,CASRNLGYTGELFF,TGTGCCAGCAGAAATCTTGGGTACACCGGGGAGCTGTTTTTT
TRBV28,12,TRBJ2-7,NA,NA,CASTSGIDEQYF,TGTGCCAGTACCTCAGGGATCGACGAGCAGTACTTC
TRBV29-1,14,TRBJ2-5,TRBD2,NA,CSVLIAGAGETQYF,TGCAGCGTTCTAATAGCGGGAGCTGGGGAGACCCAGTACTTC
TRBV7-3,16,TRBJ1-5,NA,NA,CASSHRRWYSNQPQHF,TGTGCCAGCAGCCACAGACGGTGGTATAGCAATCAGCCCCAGCATTTT
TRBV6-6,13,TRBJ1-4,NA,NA,CASSYVDSEKLFF,TGTGCCAGCAGTTACGTGGACAGTGAAAAACTGTTTTTT
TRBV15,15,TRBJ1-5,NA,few,CATSRDLRVGQPQHF,TGTGCCACCAGCAGAGATCTCAGGGTAGGGCAGCCCCAGCATTTT
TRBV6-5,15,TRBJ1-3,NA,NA,CASKATAGDGNTIYF,TGTGCCAGCAAGGCTACAGCGGGGGACGGAAACACCATATATTTT
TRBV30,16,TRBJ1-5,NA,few,CAWSVPSQGYNQPQHF,TGTGCCTGGAGTGTACCGTCCCAGGGGTACAATCAGCCCCAGCATTTT
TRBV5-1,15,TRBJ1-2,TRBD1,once,CASSLGPQQGTGYTF,TGCGCCAGCAGCTTGGGGCCCCAACAGGGGACTGGCTACACCTTC
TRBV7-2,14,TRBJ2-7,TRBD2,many,CASSLGREPHEQYF,TGTGCCAGCAGCTTAGGGCGGGAGCCCCACGAGCAGTACTTC
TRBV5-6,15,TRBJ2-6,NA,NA,CASSLEGSGANVLTF,TGTGCCAGCAGCTTGGAAGGGTCCGGGGCCAACGTCCTGACTTTC
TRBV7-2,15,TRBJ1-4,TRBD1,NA,CASRRGQATNEKLFF,TGTGCCAGCAGGAGGGGACAGGCAACTAATGAAAAACTGTTTTTT
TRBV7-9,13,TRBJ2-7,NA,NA,CASSLTSSGEQYF,TGTGCCAGCAGCCTCACTAGCTCCGGGGAGCAGTACTTC
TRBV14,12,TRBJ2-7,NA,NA,CASSQVGYEQYF,TGTGCCAGCAGCCAAGTCGGCTACGAGCAGTACTTC
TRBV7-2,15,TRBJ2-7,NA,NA,CASSFYRVASREQYF,TGTGCCAGCAGCTTCTACAGGGTGGCCTCGAGGGAGCAGTACTTC
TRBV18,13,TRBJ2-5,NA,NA,CASSPRVRETQYF,TGTGCCAGCTCACCGCGGGTGCGGGAGACCCAGTACTTC
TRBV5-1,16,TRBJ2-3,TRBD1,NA,CASSLVYRGDTDTQYF,TGCGCCAGCAGCTTGGTTTACAGGGGAGACACAGATACGCAGTATTTT
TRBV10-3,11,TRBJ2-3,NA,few,CATSSADTQYF,TGTGCCACCTCCTCGGCAGATACGCAGTATTTT
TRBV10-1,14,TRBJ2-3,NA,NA,CASSDYQGIDTQYF,TGCGCCAGCAGTGATTATCAGGGAATAGATACGCAGTATTTT
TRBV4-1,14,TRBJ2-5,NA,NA,CASSHPTGWETQYF,TGCGCCAGCAGCCACCCCACAGGGTGGGAGACCCAGTACTTC
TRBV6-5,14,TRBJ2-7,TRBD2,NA,CASRRTSQGAEQYF,TGTGCCAGCAGGAGGACTAGCCAAGGTGCCGAGCAGTACTTC
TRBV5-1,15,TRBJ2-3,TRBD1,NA,CASSFRDSSTDTQYF,TGCGCCAGCAGCTTCCGGGACAGTAGCACAGATACGCAGTATTTT
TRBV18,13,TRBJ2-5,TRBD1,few,CASSGDRLETQYF,TGTGCCAGCTCCGGGGACAGATTAGAGACCCAGTACTTC
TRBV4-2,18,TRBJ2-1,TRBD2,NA,CASSQPTSGRAAHNEQFF,TGTGCCAGCAGCCAGCCTACTAGCGGGAGGGCGGCCCACAATGAGCAGTTCTTC
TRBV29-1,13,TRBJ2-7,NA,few,CSVGTTGIGEQYF,TGCAGCGTTGGTACAACAGGGATCGGAGAGCAGTACTTC
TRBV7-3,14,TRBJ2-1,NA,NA,CASSLMVNAGEQFF,TGTGCCAGCAGCTTAATGGTGAACGCTGGTGAGCAGTTCTTC
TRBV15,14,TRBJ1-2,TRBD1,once,CAISPGQGSYGYTF,TGTGCCATTTCCCCGGGACAGGGGAGCTATGGCTACACCTTC
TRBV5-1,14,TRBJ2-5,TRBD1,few,CASSLDRVQETQYF,TGCGCCAGCAGCTTAGACAGGGTTCAAGAGACCCAGTACTTC
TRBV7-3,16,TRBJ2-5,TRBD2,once,CASSPGLAGGLETQYF,TGTGCCAGCAGCCCAGGACTAGCGGGAGGTCTCGAGACCCAGTACTTC
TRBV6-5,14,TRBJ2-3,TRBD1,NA,CASSDGQGTDTQYF,TGTGCCAGCAGTGACGGACAGGGAACAGATACGCAGTATTTT